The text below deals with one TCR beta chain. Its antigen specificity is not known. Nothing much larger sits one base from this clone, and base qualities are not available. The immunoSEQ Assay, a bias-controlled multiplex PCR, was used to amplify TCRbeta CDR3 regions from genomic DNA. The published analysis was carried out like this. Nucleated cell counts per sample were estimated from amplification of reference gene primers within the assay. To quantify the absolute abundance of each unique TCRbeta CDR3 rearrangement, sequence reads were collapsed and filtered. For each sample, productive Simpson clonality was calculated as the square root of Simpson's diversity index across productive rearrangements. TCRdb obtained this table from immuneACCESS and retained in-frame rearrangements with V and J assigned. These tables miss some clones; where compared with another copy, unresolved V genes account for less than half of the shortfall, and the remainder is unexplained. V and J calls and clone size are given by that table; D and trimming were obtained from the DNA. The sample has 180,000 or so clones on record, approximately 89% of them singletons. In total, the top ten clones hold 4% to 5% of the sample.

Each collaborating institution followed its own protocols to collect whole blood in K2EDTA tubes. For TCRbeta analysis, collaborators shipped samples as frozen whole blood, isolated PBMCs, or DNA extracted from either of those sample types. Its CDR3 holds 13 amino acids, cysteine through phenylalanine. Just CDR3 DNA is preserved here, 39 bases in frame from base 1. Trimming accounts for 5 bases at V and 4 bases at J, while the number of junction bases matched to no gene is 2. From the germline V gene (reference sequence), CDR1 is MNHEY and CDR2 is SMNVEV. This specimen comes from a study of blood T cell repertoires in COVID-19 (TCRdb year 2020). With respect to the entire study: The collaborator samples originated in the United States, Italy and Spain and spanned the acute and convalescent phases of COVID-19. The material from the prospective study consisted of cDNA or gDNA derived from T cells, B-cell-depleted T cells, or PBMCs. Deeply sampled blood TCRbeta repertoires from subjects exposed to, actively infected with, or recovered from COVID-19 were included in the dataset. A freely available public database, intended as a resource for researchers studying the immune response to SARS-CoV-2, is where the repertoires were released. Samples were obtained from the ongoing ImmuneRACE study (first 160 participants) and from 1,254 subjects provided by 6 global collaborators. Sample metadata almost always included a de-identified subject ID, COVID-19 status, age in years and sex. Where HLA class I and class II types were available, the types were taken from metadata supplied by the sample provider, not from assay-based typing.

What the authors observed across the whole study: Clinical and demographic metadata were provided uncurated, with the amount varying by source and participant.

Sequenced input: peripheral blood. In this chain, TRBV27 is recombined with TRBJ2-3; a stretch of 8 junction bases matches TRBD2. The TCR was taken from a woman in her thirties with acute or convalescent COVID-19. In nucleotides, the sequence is TGTGCCAGCAGTCGGGAGGGGTCAGATACGCAGTATTTT. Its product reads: CASSREGSDTQYF.